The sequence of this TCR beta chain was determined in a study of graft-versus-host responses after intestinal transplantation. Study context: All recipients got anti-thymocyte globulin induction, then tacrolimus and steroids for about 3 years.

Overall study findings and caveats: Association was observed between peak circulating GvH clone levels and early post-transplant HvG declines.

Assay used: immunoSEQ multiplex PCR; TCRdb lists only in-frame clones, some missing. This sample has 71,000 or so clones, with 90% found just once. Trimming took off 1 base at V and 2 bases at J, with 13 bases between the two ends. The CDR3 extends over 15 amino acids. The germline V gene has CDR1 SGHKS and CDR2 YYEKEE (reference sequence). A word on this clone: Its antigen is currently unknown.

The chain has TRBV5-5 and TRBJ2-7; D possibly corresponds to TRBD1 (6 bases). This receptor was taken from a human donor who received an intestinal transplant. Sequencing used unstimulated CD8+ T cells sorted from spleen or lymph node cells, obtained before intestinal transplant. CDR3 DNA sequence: TGTGCCAGCAGCTTGTGGGACACGGTAACCTACGAGCAGTACTTC. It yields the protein CASSLWDTVTYEQYF.